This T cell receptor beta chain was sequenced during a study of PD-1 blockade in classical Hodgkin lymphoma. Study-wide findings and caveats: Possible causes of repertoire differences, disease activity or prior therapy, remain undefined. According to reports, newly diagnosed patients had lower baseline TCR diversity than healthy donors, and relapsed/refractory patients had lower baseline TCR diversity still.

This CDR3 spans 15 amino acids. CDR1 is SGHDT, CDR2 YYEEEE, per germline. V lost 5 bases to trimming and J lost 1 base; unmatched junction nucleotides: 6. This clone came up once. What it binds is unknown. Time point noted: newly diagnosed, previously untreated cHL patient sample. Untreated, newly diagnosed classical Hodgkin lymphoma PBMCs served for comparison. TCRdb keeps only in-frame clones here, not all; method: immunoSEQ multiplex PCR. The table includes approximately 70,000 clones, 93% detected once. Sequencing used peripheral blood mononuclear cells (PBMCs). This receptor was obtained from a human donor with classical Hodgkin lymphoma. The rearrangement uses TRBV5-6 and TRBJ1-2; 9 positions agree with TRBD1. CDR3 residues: CASRRWDRVNYGYTF. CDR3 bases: TGTGCCAGCAGGCGGTGGGACAGGGTTAACTATGGCTACACCTTC.